One sample yielded the 26 T cell receptor beta chains listed below, sequenced in a study of cytomegalovirus exposure and HLA in healthy donors. The PCR ran on 60 Vbeta and 13 Jbeta primers. Libraries were prepared by immunoSEQ multiplex PCR; TCRdb keeps only in-frame clonotypes and omits some of them. The sample shows 100,000 to 150,000 clones, roughly 72% of them seen only once. Sequenced sample: PBMCs. These receptors were collected from a woman between 45 and 60 years old in good health and CMV-seronegative.

The chain joins TRBV29-1 to TRBJ2-5; D is unresolved. The CDR3 has 14 residues. V dropped 5 bases and J dropped 2 bases, with 15 bases sitting between them. CDR1 SQVTM and CDR2 ANQGSEA come from the germline V gene. The CDR3 nucleotides are TGCAGCGTTAGACAAACACTGAAGCAAGAGACCCAGTACTTC. As protein: CSVRQTLKQETQYF.

This rearrangement joins TRBV5-4 to TRBJ1-1; 9 positions agree with TRBD1. Germline CDR1 and CDR2: SGHNT and YYREEE (reference sequence). Trimming cost V 5 bases and J 0 bases; bases outside gene matches: 5. The CDR3 is 15 residues long. This CDR3 is CASRIQGAMNTEAFF. The CDR3 nucleotides are TGTGCCAGCAGGATACAGGGGGCGATGAACACTGAAGCTTTCTTT.

Details on this clone: Other DNA sequences in this sample translate to the same CDR3. The chain combines TRBV5-1 with TRBJ1-1; 7 nucleotides align to TRBD1. There are 16 residues in the CDR3. Losses at the gene ends were 0 bases for V and 5 bases for J; bases not matched to a gene: 10. Germline CDR1 SGHRS, CDR2 YFSETQ. The CDR3 nucleotides are TGCGCCAGCAGCTTGGGGGACAGAACTGTAAGGACTGAAGCTTTCTTT. Translated: CASSLGDRTVRTEAFF.

This sequence joins TRBV7-2 and TRBJ2-5; 10 nucleotides line up with TRBD1. V shed 5 bases, J shed 5 bases, and the junction held 8 bases outside the gene matches. Germline lookup yields CDR1 SGHTA and CDR2 FQGNSA. The CDR3 runs to 15 residues. The CDR3 nucleotides read TGTGCCAGCAGCCTCGGGACAGGGGAGGGGGAGACCCAGTACTTC. Protein product: CASSLGTGEGETQYF.

The chain recombines TRBV4-3 with TRBJ2-7; 7 nucleotides line up with TRBD1. CDR3 length equals 14 residues. With 3 bases clipped from V and 5 bases from J, the junction kept 7 bases outside the gene matches. Germline loops: CDR1 LGHNA, CDR2 YSLEER. The CDR3, as DNA: TGCGCCAGCAGCCAGGACAGGTTACAAGACGAGCAGTACTTC. Protein sequence: CASSQDRLQDEQYF.

About this clone itself: One junction end disagrees with the germline gene, perhaps due to a read error. The V call is TRBV6-5, the J call TRBJ1-5; no reliable D call. Germline CDR1 reads MNHEY; CDR2 reads SVGAGI. The CDR3 is made up of 13 amino acids. CDR3 sequence: CASSSYSNQPQNF. The CDR3 DNA reads as TGTGCCAGCAGTTCCTATAGCAATCAGCCCCAGAATTTT.

The chain joins TRBV4-2 to TRBJ1-2, with TRBD1 as a possible D gene (5 bases). V lost 0 bases to trimming and J lost 2 bases, with 13 bases between them. The germline gives CDR1 LGHNA, CDR2 YNFKEQ. The CDR3 is made up of 16 amino acids. In nucleotides, the CDR3 is TGTGCCAGCAGCCAAGACAGGGTCACTCGGAACTATGGCTACACCTTC. This codes for CASSQDRVTRNYGYTF.

The chain couples TRBV7-9 to TRBJ2-7; 8 nucleotides line up with TRBD1. This CDR3 region has 14 residues. Trimming cost V 2 bases and J 9 bases; bases outside gene matches: 9. Germline CDR1 and CDR2: SEHNR and FQNEAQ (reference sequence). The CDR3 nucleotides are TGTGCCAGCAGCTTACTCACAGGGGGAACCGGGCAGTACTTC. It specifies CASSLLTGGTGQYF.

The V and J genes are TRBV19 and TRBJ2-7; perhaps TRBD1 as D (6 bases). CDR3 length equals 16 residues. Trimming cost V 3 bases and J 2 bases, with 17 bases left between them. From germline, CDR1 is LNHDA and CDR2 SQIVND (reference sequence). CDR3 sequence (DNA): TGTGCCAGTAGTATCTTAGGGCAGGGGAAGACCTACGAGCAGTACTTC. Protein: CASSILGQGKTYEQYF.

The chain is built from TRBV4-3 and TRBJ2-3, with TRBD2 matching over 9 bases. Germline CDR1 LGHNA, CDR2 YSLEER. V trimming: 0 bases; J trimming: 6 bases; junction bases outside the gene matches: 10. This CDR3 comprises 17 residues. The chain's CDR3 is CASSQDWGGRASDTQYF. CDR3 in DNA: TGCGCCAGCAGCCAAGATTGGGGCGGGAGGGCCTCGGATACGCAGTATTTT.

As concerns this clone: One end of the junction fails to match germline, which may point to a read error. The chain uses TRBV5-4 and TRBJ2-7; TRBD2 matches at 11 bases. The germline CDR1 and CDR2 sequences are SGHNT and YYREEE (reference sequence). The CDR3 has 16 amino acids. In nucleotides, the CDR3 is TGTGCCAGCAGCATACGGACTAGCGGGCGCCTTTACGAGCGGTACTTC. It yields the protein CASSIRTSGRLYERYF.

This chain connects TRBV21-1 to TRBJ1-1; TRBD1 is taken as the D call from the table, unchecked against the DNA. TRBV21-1 is given as a pseudogene. The CDR3 is 13 residues long. The CDR3 region is CASRSTENTEAFF. The CDR3 nucleotides are TGTGCCAGCAGGTCGACAGAGAACACTGAAGCTTTCTTT.

The rearrangement links TRBV7-2 to TRBJ1-1, with 7 nucleotides matching TRBD1. The length of the CDR3 is 14 residues. The germline V gene encodes CDR1 SGHTA and CDR2 FQGNSA. V gave up 3 bases and J gave up 1 base; unmatched junction bases: 2. The CDR3 DNA reads TGTGCCAGCAGCTTGACAGGGTGGAACACTGAAGCTTTCTTT. It translates to CASSLTGWNTEAFF.

V is TRBV7-2 and J is TRBJ2-2; unclear D gene. With 1 base removed from V and 5 bases from J, the gap between germline ends came to 5 bases. Germline loops: CDR1 SGHTA, CDR2 FQGNSA. The length of the CDR3 is 13 residues. The CDR3 nucleotides are TGTGCCAGCAGCTTAGAACTTACCGGGGAGCTGTTTTTT. Its protein product is CASSLELTGELFF.

The chain couples TRBV29-1 to TRBJ2-4, with D uncertain. CDR1 and CDR2 (germline): SQVTM, ANQGSEA. The CDR3 has 13 amino acids. Trimming cost V 6 bases and J 5 bases, with 14 bases left between them. CDR3 in DNA: TGCAGCGTCCAAACACCGAACGAAAACATTCAGTACTTC. It yields the protein CSVQTPNENIQYF.

This clone came up a few times. The chain recombines TRBV5-1 with TRBJ2-6; TRBD1 aligns across 8 bases. From germline, CDR1 is SGHRS and CDR2 YFSETQ. Germline trimming cut 0 bases from V and 4 bases from J; bases unmatched to any gene: 6. This CDR3 region has 17 residues. The CDR3 is CASSLAAGGDGANVLTF. CDR3 DNA: TGCGCCAGCAGCTTGGCGGCAGGGGGCGACGGGGCCAACGTCCTGACTTTC.

The genes are TRBV28 and TRBJ2-1; 8 nucleotides agree with TRBD2. Losses at the gene ends were 0 bases for V and 0 bases for J; bases not matched to a gene: 16. The CDR3 has 21 amino acids. Germline V gives CDR1 MDHEN, CDR2 SYDVKM. The CDR3 spells CASSLWAPLAGSLSSYNEQFF. Here the CDR3 DNA reads TGTGCCAGCAGTTTATGGGCCCCCCTAGCGGGCTCACTCAGCTCCTACAATGAGCAGTTCTTC.

The chain has TRBV2 and TRBJ2-5; TRBD2 matches at 16 bases. Trimming cost V 9 bases and J 5 bases; bases outside gene matches: 9. Per germline, CDR1 SNHLY and CDR2 FYNNEI. The CDR3 length is 16 residues. CDR3 DNA: TGTGCCAGAGGGGGACTAGCGGGAGGGCCGGGTGAGACCCAGTACTTC. Translation: CARGGLAGGPGETQYF.

The chain is built from TRBV19 and TRBJ1-1; D might be TRBD1 (5 bases). Deletions cut 1 base from V and 4 bases from J, with 16 bases between. The CDR3 has 16 amino acids. Germline CDR1 LNHDA, CDR2 SQIVND (reference sequence). The chain's CDR3 is CASSIGKVRVGTEAFF. The CDR3 DNA is TGTGCCAGTAGTATAGGTAAGGTCAGGGTCGGCACTGAAGCTTTCTTT.

The chain couples TRBV4-2 to TRBJ2-3, with 8 bases lining up with TRBD1. This CDR3 region has 17 residues. The germline V gene has CDR1 LGHNA and CDR2 YNFKEQ. The J segment lost 3 bases and the V segment lost 0 bases, leaving 8 bases of the junction unmatched. CDR3 in amino acids: CASSQDRAGGRTDTQYF. Written as DNA, the CDR3 is TGTGCCAGCAGCCAAGATAGGGCAGGGGGCAGGACAGATACGCAGTATTTT.

This chain links TRBV4-1 with TRBJ1-5; TRBD1 matches 7 bases. Trimming cost V 0 bases and J 0 bases; bases outside gene matches: 5. The CDR3 sequence is 17 residues long. Germline CDR1 MGHRA, CDR2 YSYEKL. The CDR3 region is CASSQDPGTDSNQPQHF. CDR3 DNA sequence: TGCGCCAGCAGCCAAGACCCCGGGACAGATAGCAATCAGCCCCAGCATTTT.

The chain links TRBV7-6 to TRBJ2-4; 7 nucleotides line up with TRBD2. Germline CDR1 SGHVS, CDR2 FNYEAQ. CDR3 length: 18 residues. The junction had 14 bases not matched to a gene; V was cut back by 2 bases and J by 4 bases. CDR3 amino acids: CASSLLGAGSREKNIQYF. In nucleotides, the CDR3 is TGTGCCAGCAGCTTACTCGGAGCGGGGAGTCGAGAAAAAAACATTCAGTACTTC.

V gene TRBV29-1 combines with J gene TRBJ1-1; 8 bases are a match to TRBD1. Losses at the gene ends were 7 bases for V and 9 bases for J; bases not matched to a gene: 7. The germline V gene has CDR1 SQVTM and CDR2 ANQGSEA. The CDR3 totals 11 residues. The CDR3: CSAPGQGKAFF. DNA of the CDR3: TGCAGCGCCCCCGGACAGGGCAAAGCTTTCTTT.

This sequence joins TRBV6-1 and TRBJ2-3; D uncertain. Germline V gene lookup returns CDR1 MNHNS and CDR2 SASEGT. V was pared by 2 bases and J by 1 base, with 4 bases between. The CDR3 runs 13 residues. This CDR3 is CASSERGTDTQYF. In DNA form, the CDR3 reads TGTGCCAGCAGTGAACGAGGCACAGATACGCAGTATTTT.

This clone turned up a few times. The chain uses TRBV11-3 and TRBJ2-3; D not resolved. The V gene's germline CDR1 is SGHNT and CDR2 YENEEA. The V end lost 4 bases, the J end lost 5 bases, and 13 bases lay between the germline ends. The CDR3 has 14 amino acids. CDR3 coding DNA: TGTGCCAGCAGCTCGCTAGGCGTTAGAGATACGCAGTATTTT. It yields the protein CASSSLGVRDTQYF.

The chain has TRBV25-1 and TRBJ1-6, with 9 bases fitting TRBD1. V was clipped by 5 bases and J by 6 bases; unmatched bases: 8. The CDR3 is made up of 16 amino acids. Germline assignment: CDR1 MGHDK and CDR2 SYGVNS. DNA for the CDR3: TGTGCCAGCAGTTTTAAGGACAGGGGCGCTAATTCACCCCTCCACTTT. Protein product: CASSFKDRGANSPLHF. Combining the CDR3 with reference TRBV25-1 and TRBJ1-6 gives the whole variable domain EADIYQTPRYLVIGTGKKITLECSQTMGHDKMYWYQQDPGMELHLIHYSYGVNSTEKGDLSSESTVSRIRTEHFPLTLESARPSHTSQYLCASSFKDRGANSPLHFGNGTRLTVT.